Each of the 30 T cell receptor beta chains below was sequenced from the same sample in a study of metastatic and nonmetastatic thyroid tumors. Prior to thyroid surgery, none of the patients had received any treatment. Via MiXCR, TCRdb re-called the PCR reads. The sample gives more than 25,000 clones, 20% to 25% of which show up once; roughly a quarter is in the top ten. Sequenced input: blood. These receptor sequences come from a male donor with papillary thyroid cancer or a benign thyroid nodule (not recorded which). Some clones in this sample may be carry-over from other donors' samples.

This clone was picked up many times. The J gene is TRBJ2-1, the V gene TRBV7-9; 9 nucleotides agree with TRBD2. The CDR3 totals 17 residues. Per the germline V gene, CDR1 is SEHNR and CDR2 is FQNEAQ (reference sequence). V shed 2 bases, J shed 7 bases, and the junction held 12 bases outside the gene matches. CDR3 nucleotide sequence: TGTGCCAGCAGCTTAAAGCGGCGGGGGGGCCCTAAAAATGAGCAGTTCTTC. Residues: CASSLKRRGGPKNEQFF.

This clone showed up many times. The junction departs from germline at one end; a sequencing error may be responsible. The chain uses TRBV7-8 and TRBJ2-1; 11 bases map to TRBD2. Looked up from germline, CDR1 is SGHVS and CDR2 is FQNEAQ. This CDR3 region has 13 residues. The CDR3 region is CASSSLNSGRVGF. The CDR3, as DNA: TGTGCCAGCAGCTCCCTAAATAGCGGGAGGGTGGGGTTC.

At least ten counts were recorded for this clone. This sequence joins TRBV13 and TRBJ2-3; 10 nucleotides line up with TRBD1. Germline-derived CDR1 and CDR2 are PRHDT and FYEKMQ (reference sequence). The CDR3 consists of 13 residues. The V and J ends lost 8 bases and 3 bases, in that order; junction bases with no gene match: 2. The CDR3 coding sequence is TGTGCCAGCCCGGGACAGGGGACAGATACGCAGTATTTT. Amino acid sequence: CASPGQGTDTQYF. The full variable domain, with the rest looked up from reference TRBV13 and TRBJ2-3, is AAGVIQSPRHLIKEKRETATLKCYPIPRHDTVYWYQQGPGQDPQFLISFYEKMQSDKGSIPDRFSAQQFSDYHSELNMSSLELGDSALYFCASPGQGTDTQYFGPGTRLTVL.

This clone was detected many times. The chain links TRBV11-1 to TRBJ2-2; D gene unclear. The CDR3 consists of 17 residues. CDR1 SGHAT and CDR2 FQDESV come from the germline V gene (reference sequence). V gave up 5 bases and J gave up 8 bases, with 24 bases separating them. The CDR3 DNA reads TGTGCCAGCAGCACCAGATGGAGTCAGACACCCTCGGGGGAGCTGTTTTTT. This gives the protein CASSTRWSQTPSGELFF.

This clone has more than one count but fewer than ten. CDR3: CASSDEGNGFDSEQFF. In DNA, the CDR3 is TGTGCCAGCAGTGACGAGGGGAATGGGTTCGACAGTGAGCAGTTCTTC. This chain joins TRBV6-1 and TRBJ2-1; D may be TRBD1 or TRBD2 (5 bases each). Per germline, CDR1 MNHNS and CDR2 SASEGT. CDR3 length: 16 residues. The V gene lost 3 bases and the J gene lost 9 bases, with 21 bases spanning the gap.

Worth noting for this clone: One junction end disagrees with the germline gene, perhaps due to a read error. The same CDR3 arises from other DNA sequences in this sample as well. This chain links TRBV30 with TRBJ1-4; possible D gene TRBD1, 5 bases. CDR1 and CDR2 (germline): GTSNPN, SVGIG (reference sequence). The CDR3 length is 14 residues. The DNA for the CDR3 is TGTGCCTGGACCCCACGCAGGGTAAATGAGAAACTGTTTTTT. Its translation: CAWTPRRVNEKLFF.

The table lists this clone with many counts. The chain joins TRBV6-1 to TRBJ1-2, with D unclear. CDR1 is MNHNS and CDR2 is SASEGT in the germline V gene. Deletions cut 10 bases from V and 3 bases from J, with 15 bases between. The CDR3 length is 13 residues. CDR3 nucleotide sequence: TGTGCCACCGCAATACACCCGGACTATGGCTACACCTTC. Protein: CATAIHPDYGYTF.

For this clone: Distinct nucleotide sequences in the sample also encode this CDR3. DNA for the CDR3: TGTGCCAGCAGCCCTCCGGGACCACTGGGTCAGCCCCAGCATTTT. As protein: CASSPPGPLGQPQHF. The rearrangement joins TRBV9 to TRBJ1-5; the D gene is possibly TRBD1 (5 bases). Trimming pared 4 bases from V and 6 bases from J, leaving 17 bases between. This CDR3 has 15 amino acids. The V gene's germline CDR1 is SGDLS and CDR2 YYNGEE.

About this clone: The junction differs from germline at one of its ends, possibly a read error. The V and J genes are TRBV12-3 or TRBV12-4 and TRBJ2-2; D gene uncertain. The length of the CDR3 is 15 residues. The CDR3 nucleotides are TGTGCCAGCAGTTTAGGTCAGACGAACACCGGGCAGCTGTTATTT. Translated: CASSLGQTNTGQLLF.

Ten or more counts support this clone. CDR3 DNA sequence: TGTGCCAGCAGCTTAGATAATCAGCCCCAGCATTTT. Translating gives CASSLDNQPQHF. The chain has TRBV7-9 and TRBJ1-5; D remains unclear. Germline V gene lookup returns CDR1 SEHNR and CDR2 FQNEAQ (reference sequence). The CDR3 runs to 12 residues. Between the trimmed V and J ends, which lost 1 base and 4 bases, there was a span of 2 bases.

The table lists this clone with many counts. The chain combines TRBV6-1 with TRBJ1-1; 7 nucleotides line up with TRBD1. From germline, CDR1 is MNHNS and CDR2 SASEGT. The CDR3 runs 13 residues. V lost 5 bases to trimming and J lost 4 bases; unmatched junction nucleotides: 4. CDR3 sequence (DNA): TGTGCCAGCAGTAAGGGGACAGTCACTGAAGCTTTCTTT. Translating gives CASSKGTVTEAFF.

This clone has ten or more counts. The chain links TRBV28 to TRBJ1-2; TRBD1 agrees at 8 bases. The CDR3 has 15 residues. Trimming cost V 3 bases and J 4 bases; bases outside gene matches: 7. Germline V gene sequence: CDR1 MDHEN, CDR2 SYDVKM. CDR3 loop: CASSFAGGDGYGYTF. CDR3 sequence (DNA): TGTGCCAGCAGTTTCGCAGGGGGCGACGGCTATGGCTACACCTTC.

In its sample, this clone was seen many times. The rearrangement uses TRBV5-1 and TRBJ2-7; D is uncertain. This CDR3 is built from 15 residues. Germline V gives CDR1 SGHRS, CDR2 YFSETQ. Trimming cost V 0 bases and J 6 bases, with 16 bases left between them. The CDR3 DNA is TGCGCCAGCAGCTTGGCCTCCCGAACATCTGGCGAGCAGTACTTC. This gives the protein CASSLASRTSGEQYF.

In its sample, this clone was seen many times. CDR3 in DNA: TGTGCCAGCAGCAAGACTGCGGGGGACACTAACTATGGCTACACCTTC. Protein: CASSKTAGDTNYGYTF. This chain uses TRBV7-6 with TRBJ1-2, with D perhaps matching TRBD1 (6 bases). The CDR3 consists of 16 residues. Germline CDR1 and CDR2: SGHVS and FNYEAQ. The germline V and J ends were trimmed by 5 bases and 0 bases, with 16 bases remaining between them.

Concerning this clone itself: This may stem from a read error, because a much larger clone lies one nucleotide away. The V gene is TRBV6-1, the J gene TRBJ2-7; D possibly corresponds to TRBD2 (6 bases). The CDR3 length is 14 residues. Trimming took off 5 bases at V and 3 bases at J, with 14 bases between the two ends. Germline V CDR1 and CDR2: MNHNS, SASEGT. DNA for the CDR3: TGTGCCAGCAGTTGCGACGGGAGTGTCTACGAGCAGTACTTC. Protein: CASSCDGSVYEQYF.

This clone was recorded many times. The chain carries TRBV28 and TRBJ1-1, with unresolved D. The CDR3 is 15 residues long. V lost 8 bases, J lost 4 bases, and 20 bases lay in between. Germline assignment: CDR1 MDHEN and CDR2 SYDVKM. Here the CDR3 DNA reads TGTGCCAGCTCCCAACCAAAAGGCGCGCGCACTGAAGCTTTCTTT. Amino acid sequence: CASSQPKGARTEAFF.

The V gene is TRBV30, the J gene TRBJ2-7; D gene ambiguous. CDR3 length: 11 amino acids. Trimming cost V 4 bases and J 10 bases, with 14 bases left between them. Germline V gene data show CDR1 as GTSNPN and CDR2 as SVGIG (reference sequence). The CDR3, as DNA: TGTGCCTGGATAAATCTTCCCGTTCAGTACTTC. Amino acids: CAWINLPVQYF.

Many counts were recorded for this clone. In the same sample, other DNA sequences code for this CDR3. The chain couples TRBV12-3 or TRBV12-4 to TRBJ1-5; 8 nucleotides align to TRBD1. V shed 1 base and J 7 bases; nucleotides not matched to a gene: 3. The CDR3 is 14 amino acids. CDR3 bases: TGTGCCAGCAGTTTAGGGACAGGGATCCAGCCCCAGCATTTT. Its protein is CASSLGTGIQPQHF.

As for this clone: The CDR3 end shows no conserved phenylalanine or tryptophan, and so a read error is likely. CDR3 nucleotide sequence: TGTGCCAGCAGTCGATCTGGGGCCAACGTCCTGACTTTA. Translating it yields CASSRSGANVLTL. The chain is built from TRBV6-2 or TRBV6-3 and TRBJ2-6; D remains ambiguous. Germline values: CDR1 MNHEY, CDR2 SVGEGT. This CDR3 contains 13 residues. Trimming took 5 bases from V and 1 from J, leaving 3 bases between them.

A word on this clone: The junction does not match germline at one end; this may be a read error. This chain links TRBV6-2 or TRBV6-3 with TRBJ1-1; no clear D gene. This CDR3 has 13 amino acids. Germline CDR1 is MNHEY and CDR2 is SVGEGT. The CDR3 sequence: CASRFSDGTEAFF. CDR3 in DNA: TGTGCGAGCAGATTCTCGGATGGCACTGAAGCTTTCTTT.

The chain joins TRBV18 to TRBJ2-7; the D is unclear. Germline V gene lookup returns CDR1 KGHSH and CDR2 LQKENI. The V end was cut by 4 bases, the J end by 4 bases, with 14 bases between. The CDR3 spans 14 residues. CDR3 sequence (DNA): TGTGCCAGCTCACTGGCTCTCGACCGTTACGAGCAGTACTTC. Encoded protein: CASSLALDRYEQYF.

This clone has at least ten counts. The chain combines TRBV27 with TRBJ1-4; D unresolved. Germline V gives CDR1 MNHEY, CDR2 SMNVEV (reference sequence). The V and J ends lost 0 bases and 3 bases respectively, with 8 bases between them. The CDR3 is made up of 15 amino acids. As DNA, the CDR3 is TGTGCCAGCAGTTTATCGCAGCAGGCTAATGAAAAACTGTTTTTT. Protein product: CASSLSQQANEKLFF. The full variable domain, completed using reference TRBV27 and TRBJ1-4, is EAQVTQNPRYLITVTGKKLTVTCSQNMNHEYMSWYRQDPGLGLRQIYYSMNVEVTDKGDVPEGYKVSRKEKRNFPLILESPSPNQTSLYFCASSLSQQANEKLFFGSGTQLSVL.

This clone was recorded at least ten times. The chain is built from TRBV20-1 and TRBJ1-3; D remains unclear. The germline V gene encodes CDR1 DFQATT and CDR2 SNEGSKA (reference sequence). The V end was cut by 5 bases, the J end by 1 base, with 6 bases between. There are 12 residues in the CDR3. CDR3 loop: CSARVSGNTIYF. The CDR3 DNA reads as TGCAGTGCTCGAGTATCTGGAAACACCATATATTTT.

This clone has only a few counts. The rearrangement links TRBV15 to TRBJ2-5, with 7 bases aligning to TRBD2. This CDR3 spans 15 amino acids. Trimming took 3 bases from V and 4 from J; bases not matched to a gene: 8. Germline assignment: CDR1 LNHNV and CDR2 YYDKDF (reference sequence). CDR3: CATSSSGGPGETQYF. CDR3 DNA sequence: TGTGCCACCAGCAGCTCGGGGGGACCCGGAGAGACCCAGTACTTC.

The chain combines TRBV27 with TRBJ2-3; 10 nucleotides align to TRBD1. Trimming at V came to 5 bases and at J to 5 bases, leaving 4 bases not matched to a gene. The CDR3 spans 14 residues. Germline V gene sequence: CDR1 MNHEY, CDR2 SMNVEV (reference sequence). DNA for the CDR3: TGTGCCAGCAGTAGACAGGGGGCTCAAGATACGCAGTATTTT. Translating gives CASSRQGAQDTQYF.

This clone was detected ten times or more. Given a much more abundant clone one base away, this may be a read error. The rearrangement joins TRBV10-1 to TRBJ2-7, with 8 bases lining up with TRBD2. The CDR3 spans 16 residues. Germline CDR1 WNHNN, CDR2 SYGVQD (reference sequence). V lost 3 bases to trimming and J lost 4 bases; unmatched junction nucleotides: 11. CDR3 amino acids: CASSEGPRAGAYEQYF. As DNA, the CDR3 is TGCGCCAGCAGTGAAGGGCCCCGAGCGGGAGCTTACGAGCAGTACTTC.

This clone was counted at least ten times. The J gene is TRBJ1-6, the V gene TRBV27; no firm D call. Per the germline V gene, CDR1 is MNHEY and CDR2 is SMNVEV (reference sequence). The CDR3 spans 18 residues. V shed 2 bases and J shed 2 bases, with 16 bases lying between them. CDR3 amino acids: CASSLRKSTLPYNSPLHF. The DNA of the CDR3 is TGTGCCAGCAGTTTACGGAAATCAACCCTACCCTATAATTCACCCCTCCACTTT.

J is TRBJ2-7 and V is TRBV30; D is possibly TRBD1 (6 bases). The germline V gene encodes CDR1 GTSNPN and CDR2 SVGIG (reference sequence). The CDR3 totals 11 residues. The CDR3 loop is CDWDKGDEQYV. DNA of the CDR3: TGTGACTGGGACAAAGGAGACGAGCAGTACGTC.

To note about this clone: Other DNA sequences of this sample code for an identical CDR3. The genes are TRBV28 and TRBJ1-1, with D possibly being TRBD1 (6 bases). V was shortened by 11 bases and J by 2 bases, with 24 bases between the two germline ends. Germline lookup yields CDR1 MDHEN and CDR2 SYDVKM. This CDR3 has 16 amino acids. This CDR3 reads CASSAAGGGSNTEAFF. In DNA form, the CDR3 reads TGTGCCTCCAGTGCTGCGGGTGGGGGCTCTAACACTGAAGCTTTCTTT.

This clone was detected ten times or more. The CDR3 nucleotides are TGTGCCAGCAGCTCGCGTCAGGGGCCGGAGACCCAGTACTTC. Amino acids: CASSSRQGPETQYF. The chain employs TRBV7-2 and TRBJ2-5; D perhaps matches TRBD1 (6 bases). V was pared by 4 bases and J by 5 bases, with 14 bases between. This CDR3 has 14 residues. Germline loops: CDR1 SGHTA, CDR2 FQGNSA.